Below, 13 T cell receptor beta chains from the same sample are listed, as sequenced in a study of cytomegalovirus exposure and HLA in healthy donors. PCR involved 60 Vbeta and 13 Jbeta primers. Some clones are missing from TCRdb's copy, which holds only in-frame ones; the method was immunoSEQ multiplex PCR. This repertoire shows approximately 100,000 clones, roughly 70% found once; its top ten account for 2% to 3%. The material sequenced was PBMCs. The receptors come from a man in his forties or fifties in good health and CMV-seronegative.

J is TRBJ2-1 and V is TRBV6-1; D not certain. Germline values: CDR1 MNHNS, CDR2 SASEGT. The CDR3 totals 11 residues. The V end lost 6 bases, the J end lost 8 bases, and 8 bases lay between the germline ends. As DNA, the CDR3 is TGTGCCAGCAGGAGGATGGATGAGCAGTTCTTC. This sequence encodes CASRRMDEQFF.

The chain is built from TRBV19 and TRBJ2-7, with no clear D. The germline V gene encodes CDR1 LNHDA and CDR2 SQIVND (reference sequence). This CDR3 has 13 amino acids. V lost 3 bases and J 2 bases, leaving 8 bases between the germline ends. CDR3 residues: CASSITGTYEQYF. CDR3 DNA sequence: TGTGCCAGTAGTATTACTGGTACCTACGAGCAGTACTTC. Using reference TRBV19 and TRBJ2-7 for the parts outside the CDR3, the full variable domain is DGGITQSPKYLFRKEGQNVTLSCEQNLNHDAMYWYRQDPGQGLRLIYYSQIVNDFQKGDIAEGYSVSREKKESFPLTVTSAQKNPTAFYLCASSITGTYEQYFGPGTRLTVT.

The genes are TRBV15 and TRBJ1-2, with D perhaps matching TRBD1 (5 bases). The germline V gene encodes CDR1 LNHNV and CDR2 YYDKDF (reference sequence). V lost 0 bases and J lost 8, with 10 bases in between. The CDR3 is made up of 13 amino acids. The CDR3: CATSRDRQGGYTF. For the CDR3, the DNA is TGTGCCACCAGCAGAGATCGGCAGGGAGGCTACACCTTC.

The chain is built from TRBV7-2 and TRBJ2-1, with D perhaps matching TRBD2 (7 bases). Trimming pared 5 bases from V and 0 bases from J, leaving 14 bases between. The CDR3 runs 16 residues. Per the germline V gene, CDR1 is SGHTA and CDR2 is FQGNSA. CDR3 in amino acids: CASSEGGATSYNEQFF. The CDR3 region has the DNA TGTGCCAGCAGCGAGGGGGGGGCCACCTCCTACAATGAGCAGTTCTTC. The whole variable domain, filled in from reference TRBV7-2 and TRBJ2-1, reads GAGVSQSPSNKVTEKGKDVELRCDPISGHTALYWYRQSLGQGLEFLIYFQGNSAPDKSGLPSDRFSAERTGGSVSTLTIQRTQQEDSAVYLCASSEGGATSYNEQFFGPGTRLTVL.

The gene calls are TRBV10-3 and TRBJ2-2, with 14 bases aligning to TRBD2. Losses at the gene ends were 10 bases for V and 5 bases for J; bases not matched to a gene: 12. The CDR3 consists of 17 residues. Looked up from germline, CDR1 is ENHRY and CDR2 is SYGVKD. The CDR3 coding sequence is TGTGCCAGCGGGACTAGCGGGGGCCCTGGCAGGACCGGGGAGCTGTTTTTT. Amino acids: CASGTSGGPGRTGELFF.

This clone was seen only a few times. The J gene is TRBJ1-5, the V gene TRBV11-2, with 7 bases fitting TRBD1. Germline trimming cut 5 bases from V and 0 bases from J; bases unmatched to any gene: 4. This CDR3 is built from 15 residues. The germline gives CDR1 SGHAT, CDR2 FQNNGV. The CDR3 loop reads CASSQTGNSNQPQHF. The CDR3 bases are TGTGCCAGCAGCCAGACAGGGAATAGCAATCAGCCCCAGCATTTT.

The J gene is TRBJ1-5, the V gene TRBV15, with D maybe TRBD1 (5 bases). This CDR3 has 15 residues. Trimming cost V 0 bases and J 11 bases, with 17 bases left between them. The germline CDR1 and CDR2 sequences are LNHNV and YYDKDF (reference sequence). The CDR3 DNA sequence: TGTGCCACCAGCAGAGACGGGGGGGGAAAGGGGTCCCAGCATTTT. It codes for CATSRDGGGKGSQHF.

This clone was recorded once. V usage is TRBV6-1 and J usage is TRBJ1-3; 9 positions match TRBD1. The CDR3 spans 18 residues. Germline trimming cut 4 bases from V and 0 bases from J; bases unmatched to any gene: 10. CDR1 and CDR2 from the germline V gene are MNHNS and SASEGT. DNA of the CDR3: TGTGCCAGCAGTGTCACCGGGACAGGGAAGGACTCTGGAAACACCATATATTTT. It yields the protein CASSVTGTGKDSGNTIYF.

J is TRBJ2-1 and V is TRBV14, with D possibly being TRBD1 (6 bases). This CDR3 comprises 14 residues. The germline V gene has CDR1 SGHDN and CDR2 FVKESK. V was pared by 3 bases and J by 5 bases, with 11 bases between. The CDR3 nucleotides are TGTGCCAGCAGCCACAAGGACAGAGACAATGAGCAGTTCTTC. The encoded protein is CASSHKDRDNEQFF.

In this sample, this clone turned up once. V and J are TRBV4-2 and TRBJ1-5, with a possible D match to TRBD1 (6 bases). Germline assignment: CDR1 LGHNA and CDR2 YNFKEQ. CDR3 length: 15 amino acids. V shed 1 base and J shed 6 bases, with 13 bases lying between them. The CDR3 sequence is CASSQVVSGAQPQHF. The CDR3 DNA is TGTGCCAGCAGCCAAGTTGTATCAGGGGCTCAGCCCCAGCATTTT.

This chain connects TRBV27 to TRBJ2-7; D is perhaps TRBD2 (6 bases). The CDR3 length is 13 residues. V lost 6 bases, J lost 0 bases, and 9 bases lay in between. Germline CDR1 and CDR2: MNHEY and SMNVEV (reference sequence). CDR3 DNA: TGTGCCAGCAGCTTCGGGGGCTCCTACGAGCAGTACTTC. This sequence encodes CASSFGGSYEQYF.

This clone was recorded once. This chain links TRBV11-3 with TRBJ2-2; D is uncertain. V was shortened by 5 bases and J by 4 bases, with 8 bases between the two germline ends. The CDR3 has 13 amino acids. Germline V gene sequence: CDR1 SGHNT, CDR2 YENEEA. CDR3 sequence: CASSPLVTGELFF. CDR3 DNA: TGTGCCAGCAGCCCCCTTGTCACCGGGGAGCTGTTTTTT.

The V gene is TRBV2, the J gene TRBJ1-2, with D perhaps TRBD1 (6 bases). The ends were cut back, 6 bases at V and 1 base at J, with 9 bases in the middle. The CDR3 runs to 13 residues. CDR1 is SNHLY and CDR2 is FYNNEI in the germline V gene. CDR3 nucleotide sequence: TGTGCCAGCAGGCAGGGGTTTAACTATGGCTACACCTTC. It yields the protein CASRQGFNYGYTF. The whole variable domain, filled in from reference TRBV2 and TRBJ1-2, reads EPEVTQTPSHQVTQMGQEVILRCVPISNHLYFYWYRQILGQKVEFLVSFYNNEISEKSEIFDDQFSVERPDGSNFTLKIRSTKLEDSAMYFCASRQGFNYGYTFGSGTRLTVV.